The 18 T cell receptor beta chains presented below share a single source sample, sequenced in a study of PD-L1 blockade in urothelial cancer. TCRdb's table, derived via immunoSEQ multiplex PCR, lists solely in-frame clones and lacks some. The sample has more than 30,000 clones, about nine tenths seen once; the top ten hold approximately 3.7%. Material: PBMCs, obtained around atezolizumab (anti-PD-L1) treatment. The receptors stem from a man aged 50-59 years with urothelial cancer.

The V call is TRBV2, the J call TRBJ2-1, with D perhaps TRBD2 (7 bases). The CDR3 sequence is 16 residues long. Germline V gene data show CDR1 as SNHLY and CDR2 as FYNNEI. Trimming stripped 9 bases from V and 0 bases from J, with 18 bases between. CDR3 DNA: TGTGCCAGTCAACCCTGGGGGGGGGCCTCCTACAATGAGCAGTTCTTC. It codes for CASQPWGGASYNEQFF.

This sequence joins TRBV2 and TRBJ1-5; 9 nucleotides agree with TRBD1. CDR3 length equals 16 residues. Unmatched junction bases numbered 8, after V lost 5 bases and J lost 3 bases. Germline V gene data show CDR1 as SNHLY and CDR2 as FYNNEI. Written as DNA, the CDR3 is TGTGCCAGCAGTAAACCGGACAGGGGAAACAATCAGCCCCAGCATTTT. This sequence encodes CASSKPDRGNNQPQHF.

For the CDR3, the DNA is TGTGCCAGCAGCCGGACAGAAACTGAAAAACTGTTTTTT. Protein product: CASSRTETEKLFF. The J gene is TRBJ1-4, the V gene TRBV7-7; a possible D gene is TRBD1 (6 bases). Germline lookup yields CDR1 SSHAT and CDR2 FNYEAQ (reference sequence). The V gene lost 5 bases and the J gene lost 7 bases, with 11 bases spanning the gap. The CDR3 extends over 13 amino acids.

This chain connects TRBV6-5 to TRBJ2-7; 10 nucleotides line up with TRBD2. CDR1 is MNHEY and CDR2 is SVGAGI in the germline V gene. This CDR3 comprises 14 residues. Trimming cost V 4 bases and J 6 bases; bases outside gene matches: 6. This CDR3 reads CASSSERGGPEQYF. The CDR3 DNA reads as TGTGCCAGCAGTTCAGAGCGGGGGGGCCCCGAGCAGTACTTC.

CDR3 coding DNA: TGTGCCAGCAGCCGGACTAGCGGGGGGGCCAAGACCCAGTACTTC. Translation: CASSRTSGGAKTQYF. This chain joins TRBV2 and TRBJ2-5; TRBD2 matches 15 bases. The V and J ends lost 6 bases and 6 bases, in that order; junction bases with no gene match: 5. The CDR3 runs to 15 residues. Per the germline V gene, CDR1 is SNHLY and CDR2 is FYNNEI.

A single count supports this clone. The chain has TRBV12-5 and TRBJ2-7; the D gene is possibly TRBD1 (6 bases). Germline CDR1 is LGHNT and CDR2 is FRNRAP. Trimming pared 4 bases from V and 3 bases from J, leaving 19 bases between. The CDR3 runs 16 residues. Here the CDR3 reads CASGSSLAGDGYEQYF. The CDR3 DNA sequence: TGTGCTAGTGGTTCGTCCCTCGCAGGGGACGGCTACGAGCAGTACTTC.

The genes are TRBV30 and TRBJ1-5; D remains unclear. Germline CDR1 and CDR2: GTSNPN and SVGIG (reference sequence). V was cut by 1 base and J by 5 bases, with 9 bases left in between. There are 13 residues in the CDR3. The chain's CDR3 is CAWSDPGDQPQHF. CDR3 DNA sequence: TGTGCCTGGAGTGATCCCGGGGATCAGCCCCAGCATTTT.

This chain uses TRBV5-6 with TRBJ1-4; TRBD1 might be the D (6 bases). V lost 0 bases and J 6 bases, leaving 15 bases between the germline ends. The CDR3 consists of 16 residues. Germline lookup yields CDR1 SGHDT and CDR2 YYEEEE. CDR3 loop: CASSLARTARDEKLFF. The CDR3 nucleotides are TGTGCCAGCAGCTTGGCAAGGACAGCAAGGGATGAAAAACTGTTTTTT.

The rearrangement uses TRBV6-4 and TRBJ1-2; 8 positions agree with TRBD1. CDR1 MRHNA and CDR2 SNTAGT come from the germline V gene. V shed 11 bases, J shed 4 bases, and the junction held 9 bases outside the gene matches. CDR3 length: 13 amino acids. The CDR3 loop reads CADRGRGFYGYTF. The CDR3, as DNA: TGTGCCGACAGGGGTCGGGGCTTCTATGGCTACACCTTC.

The chain has TRBV19 and TRBJ1-6, with TRBD1 matching 8 bases. The trim removed 7 bases at V and 7 bases at J, leaving 3 bases unmatched. CDR3 length: 13 amino acids. Looked up from germline, CDR1 is LNHDA and CDR2 is SQIVND (reference sequence). CDR3 protein: CASTNRGNSPLHF. The CDR3, as DNA: TGTGCCAGTACGAACAGGGGGAATTCACCCCTCCACTTT.

This chain uses TRBV6-1 with TRBJ1-1, with TRBD1 as a possible D gene (5 bases). V was clipped by 0 bases and J by 4 bases, with 9 bases between them. Germline V gene lookup returns CDR1 MNHNS and CDR2 SASEGT. The CDR3 runs 14 residues. This CDR3 reads CASSEAGGVTEAFF. CDR3 DNA sequence: TGTGCCAGCAGTGAAGCCGGGGGGGTCACTGAAGCTTTCTTT.

The chain carries TRBV2 and TRBJ1-6; 10 bases line up with TRBD1. From germline, CDR1 is SNHLY and CDR2 FYNNEI. The length of the CDR3 is 16 residues. V dropped 6 bases and J dropped 7; count of bases not matched to a gene: 9. CDR3 sequence reads: CASRGQGVLQNSPLHF. DNA for the CDR3: TGTGCCAGCAGAGGACAGGGGGTTCTCCAAAATTCACCCCTCCACTTT. Full variable domain (rest looked up from reference TRBV2 and TRBJ1-6): EPEVTQTPSHQVTQMGQEVILRCVPISNHLYFYWYRQILGQKVEFLVSFYNNEISEKSEIFDDQFSVERPDGSNFTLKIRSTKLEDSAMYFCASRGQGVLQNSPLHFGNGTRLTVT.

The J gene is TRBJ2-7, the V gene TRBV27, with TRBD2 as a possible D gene (6 bases). Germline CDR1 MNHEY, CDR2 SMNVEV (reference sequence). The length of the CDR3 is 15 residues. Trimming left V 9 bases short and J 4 bases short, with 22 bases between. The CDR3 DNA reads as TGTGCCAGTCACCGGCGGGGACTCCGAGGATACGAGCAGTACTTC. This encodes CASHRRGLRGYEQYF.

The chain couples TRBV2 to TRBJ1-5, with 8 bases fitting TRBD1. CDR3 length: 14 residues. Trimming at V came to 4 bases and at J to 5 bases, leaving 4 bases not matched to a gene. Germline CDR1 SNHLY, CDR2 FYNNEI. The CDR3 sequence is CASSGRGRDQPQHF. In nucleotides, the CDR3 is TGTGCCAGCAGTGGCAGGGGGCGCGATCAGCCCCAGCATTTT.

By frequency in the sample, this clone is medium-sized. This chain connects TRBV6-6 to TRBJ1-6; TRBD1 matches 7 bases. CDR1 and CDR2 from the germline V gene are MNHNY and SVGAGI (reference sequence). Trimming at V came to 5 bases and at J to 9 bases, leaving 4 bases not matched to a gene. The CDR3 length is 13 residues. This CDR3 is CASSDRVGSPLHF. As DNA, the CDR3 is TGTGCCAGCAGTGACAGGGTCGGTTCACCCCTCCACTTT.

This clone was seen once. The chain recombines TRBV15 with TRBJ2-5, with D uncertain. The CDR3 runs to 15 residues. V lost 0 bases and J 1 base, leaving 9 bases between the germline ends. Germline V gene sequence: CDR1 LNHNV, CDR2 YYDKDF (reference sequence). CDR3 region: CATSRDLGAQETQYF. CDR3 sequence (DNA): TGTGCCACCAGCAGAGATTTAGGAGCCCAAGAGACCCAGTACTTC. Filled out from reference TRBV15 and TRBJ2-5, the complete variable domain reads DAMVIQNPRYQVTQFGKPVTLSCSQTLNHNVMYWYQQKSSQAPKLLFHYYDKDFNNEADTPDNFQSRRPNTSFCFLDIRSPGLGDTAMYLCATSRDLGAQETQYFGPGTRLLVL.

This rearrangement joins TRBV7-9 to TRBJ2-7; 7 nucleotides line up with TRBD1. V lost 2 bases to trimming and J lost 2 bases; unmatched junction nucleotides: 6. Germline CDR1 and CDR2: SEHNR and FQNEAQ (reference sequence). The CDR3 runs 15 residues. The CDR3 protein is CASSLSQGVTYEQYF. CDR3 coding DNA: TGTGCCAGCAGCTTAAGCCAGGGGGTGACCTACGAGCAGTACTTC.

The chain joins TRBV7-3 to TRBJ2-3; the match to TRBD2 covers 8 bases. The CDR3 sequence is 13 residues long. V gave up 5 bases and J gave up 6 bases; unmatched junction bases: 4. Germline CDR1 reads SGHTA; CDR2 reads FQGTGA. CDR3: CASSAGGADTQYF. The CDR3 bases are TGTGCCAGCAGCGCCGGGGGGGCGGATACGCAGTATTTT.